These T cell receptor beta chains were read from a single sample in a study of shared T cell receptors in the human thymus. Repertoires were generated with immunoSEQ multiplex PCR, while TCRdb's copy carries only in-frame clones and drops some. The table shows more than 550,000 clones, with roughly 86% occurring only once. These data also formed part of another study, on human thymus T cells.

Sequenced sample: thymocytes. The receptor set was obtained from a boy under two years old with a congenital heart defect. Each CDR3 is given with its conserved first and last residue. The D gene is left open where the match is weak. Expanded clones get a size class; other rows say once, few or many, or leave the size out.

J	size	V	D	CDR3	DNA
TRBJ1-6	-	TRBV19	-	CASSIRSRTGNSPLHF	TGTGCCAGTAGTATAAGGAGTAGGACGGGAAATTCACCCCTCCACTTT
TRBJ2-7	-	TRBV11-2	-	CASSLDRGCSYEQYF	TGTGCCAGCAGCTTAGATCGGGGGTGCTCCTACGAGCAGTACTTC
TRBJ1-2	few	TRBV6-5	TRBD1	CASSSDRGMGGYTF	TGTGCCAGCAGTTCCGACAGGGGAATGGGTGGCTACACCTTC
TRBJ2-6	-	TRBV13	-	CASSLEGQNSGANVLTF	TGTGCCAGCAGCTTAGAGGGGCAGAACTCTGGGGCCAACGTCCTGACTTTC
TRBJ1-2	-	TRBV9	TRBD1	CASSVVEDPGTGSHYGYTF	TGTGCCAGCAGCGTAGTTGAGGATCCGGGGACAGGGTCCCACTATGGCTACACCTTC
TRBJ1-5	-	TRBV28	-	CASSLQGYSNQPQHF	TGTGCCAGCAGTTTACAGGGTTATAGCAATCAGCCCCAGCATTTT
TRBJ1-2	-	TRBV28	-	CASSFFPRTDFNYGYTF	TGTGCCAGCAGTTTTTTCCCCCGGACAGATTTTAACTATGGCTACACCTTC
TRBJ1-1	-	TRBV30	-	CAWSVQRDTEAFF	TGTGCCTGGAGTGTGCAGCGGGACACTGAAGCTTTCTTT
TRBJ2-6	-	TRBV5-4	TRBD1	CASSPNRQGLSGANVLTF	TGTGCCAGCAGCCCTAACAGACAGGGGCTCTCTGGGGCCAACGTCCTGACTTTC
TRBJ1-2	-	TRBV4-1	-	CASSQDRWQPKEGYTF	TGCGCCAGCAGCCAAGATAGGTGGCAACCCAAGGAGGGCTACACCTTC
TRBJ2-1	-	TRBV6-5	-	CASSSLSNEQFF	TGTGCCAGCAGTTCCCTATCCAATGAGCAGTTCTTC
TRBJ2-1	-	TRBV5-1	-	CASSSTQPRGKLGDEQFF	TGCGCCAGCAGCTCAACTCAGCCCAGGGGTAAATTGGGCGATGAGCAGTTCTTC
TRBJ2-7	-	TRBV14	TRBD2	CASSPGLAGGSYEQYF	TGTGCCAGCAGCCCGGGACTAGCGGGGGGATCCTACGAGCAGTACTTC
TRBJ2-2	once	TRBV5-1	-	CASSFSDRSNTGELFF	TGCGCCAGCAGCTTTTCGGACAGATCGAACACCGGGGAGCTGTTTTTT
TRBJ1-5	once	TRBV12-5	-	CASGLGRPPNQPQHF	TGTGCTAGTGGTTTGGGGCGGCCGCCTAATCAGCCCCAGCATTTT
TRBJ2-1	-	TRBV7-9	TRBD2	CASSRSTSGREQFF	TGTGCCAGCAGCCGCTCGACTAGCGGACGTGAGCAGTTCTTC
TRBJ2-7	-	TRBV10-3	TRBD2	CAISESGGGDLTYEQYF	TGTGCCATCAGTGAGTCGGGGGGGGGAGACTTAACCTACGAGCAGTACTTC
TRBJ2-3	once	TRBV4-2	-	CASSQGVGARDTQYF	TGTGCCAGCAGCCAAGGGGTCGGAGCGAGAGATACGCAGTATTTT
TRBJ1-3	few	TRBV18	TRBD1	CASSRQGTSGNTIYF	TGTGCCAGCTCACGACAGGGGACTTCTGGAAACACCATATATTTT
TRBJ1-2	-	TRBV28	-	CASSRPSGANYGYTF	TGTGCCAGCAGCCGACCCTCAGGGGCTAACTATGGCTACACCTTC
TRBJ1-5	-	TRBV5-6	TRBD1	CASTLTGVSNQPQHF	TGTGCCAGCACCCTAACAGGGGTAAGCAATCAGCCCCAGCATTTT
TRBJ2-7	-	TRBV4-3	TRBD1	CASSPGQGAYEQYF	TGCGCCAGCAGCCCGGGACAGGGGGCTTACGAGCAGTACTTC
TRBJ2-5	-	TRBV2	TRBD2	CASRPGLAAEETQYF	TGTGCCAGCAGACCCGGACTAGCGGCCGAAGAGACCCAGTACTTC
TRBJ2-7	-	TRBV27	-	CASSPVGQSYEQYF	TGTGCCAGCAGTCCAGTGGGCCAGTCCTACGAGCAGTACTTC
TRBJ1-5	-	TRBV4-1	TRBD1	CASSQVIQGNQPQHF	TGCGCCAGCAGCCAAGTCATACAGGGGAATCAGCCCCAGCATTTT
TRBJ1-1	-	TRBV27	-	CASAKDSMNTEAFF	TGTGCCAGCGCTAAGGACAGCATGAACACTGAAGCTTTCTTT
TRBJ2-2	-	TRBV6-1	-	CALPSRERDTGELFF	TGTGCCCTCCCGTCGCGGGAAAGGGACACCGGGGAGCTGTTTTTT
TRBJ2-7	once	TRBV4-3	TRBD2	CASSQARPTSGGAYEQYF	TGCGCCAGCAGCCAAGCGCGACCAACTAGCGGGGGGGCCTACGAGCAGTACTTC